This T cell receptor (beta chain) was sequenced during a study of cytomegalovirus exposure and HLA in healthy donors. Study in general: The 120 or so validation repertoires used a platform that matched the one used for the 500 to 700 first-cohort repertoires, as a later analysis reported. Broader study findings: Later, an analysis found that TCR clusters from the first cohort tended to co-occur in the 120 or so validation repertoires. 150 to 200 TCR beta chains were listed as cytomegalovirus-associated.

Notes on this clone: Its target is not known.

CDR1 and CDR2 (germline): MNHEY, SMNVEV (reference sequence). The V and J ends lost 7 bases and 5 bases, in that order; junction bases with no gene match: 4. This CDR3 comprises 13 residues. Clones were read by immunoSEQ multiplex PCR, and TCRdb kept only the in-frame ones, dropping some. The sample shows 100,000 to 150,000 clones, roughly 89% of them seen only once. V and J are TRBV27 and TRBJ1-1, with 10 bases identical to TRBD1. The sequenced material came from PBMCs. The sequence derives from a man younger than 40 in good health and CMV-seronegative. The CDR3 loop is CASTTGGLTEAFF. The CDR3 DNA is TGTGCCAGCACGACAGGGGGCTTGACTGAAGCTTTCTTT.